This T cell receptor beta chain was observed in a study of T-cell memory formation after mild COVID-19 (dated by TCRdb to 2020 to 2022). In terms of the full investigation: TCR sequence clusters from the two donors were largely donor specific. In two donors, T-cell clones that expanded and contracted after mild COVID-19 were tracked by sequencing TCRalpha and TCRbeta repertoires over time. The cohort was made up of two young adult volunteers, one female and one male, who were previously healthy. The study at large found these results: Contracting CD4+ clones were located mainly in the CM and EM memory subsets, whereas CD8+ clones were found to be enriched in EMRA. Some responding clones were detected in pre-infection memory, which suggested that pre-existing cross-reactive memory T cells had joined the SARS-CoV-2 response. Only a couple of mild cases were covered by the study, and larger cohorts that include severe cases with pre-infection samples were considered necessary. Clones contracting from day 15 to 85 had balanced CD4/CD8 phenotypes, while a second wave expanding from day 15 to 37 was biased towards CD4+. SARS-CoV-2 specificity was not confirmed for the second-wave clones peaking on day 37.

From the germline V gene, CDR1 is LGHNA and CDR2 is YNFKEQ. Between the V and J ends, shortened by 3 bases and 7 bases respectively, the junction contains 16 bases. The CDR3 runs 15 amino acids, cysteine and phenylalanine included. The entry retains the CDR3 DNA only, 45 bases that are in frame from base 1. Details on this clonotype: The antigen it binds to is not known. Base qualities are not recorded, but no much larger clone differs from it by a single base.

Ficoll-Paque density gradient centrifugation was the method used to isolate PBMCs. The listed sequencing device is Illumina NovaSeq 6000. TCRalpha and TCRbeta cDNA libraries were constructed by 5'RACE with constant-segment primers, with sample barcodes and unique molecular identifiers being introduced. Trizol reagent was used to extract RNA from every sample. The libraries were amplified in two PCR steps, and the second step added a second sample barcode and Illumina TruSeq adapters. Libraries were sequenced on an Illumina NovaSeq with 2 x 150 bp paired-end reads. The authors' pipeline ran thus. Demultiplexing of reads and collapsing into UMI-guided consensus sequences were performed with migec v1.2.7. Using mixcr v2.1.11, the UMI consensuses were aligned to TRA and TRB V and J templates and assembled into clonotypes. A clonotype was counted as expanded or contracted only when both edgeR and NoisET called the clonotype significant, with the noise models trained on biological replicates. For edgeR calls, the cutoffs were a false discovery rate-adjusted p below 0.01 and a log2 fold-change threshold of 1. As an exploratory analysis of dynamics, PCA with hierarchical clustering was applied to max-normalized trajectories of the 1000 most abundant clonotypes. Separately sequenced CD4+ and CD8+ repertoires were used to assign a CD4 or CD8 phenotype to each responding clone. The raw public data were reprocessed by TCRdb itself: fastp quality trimming at Q25, MiXCR clonotype calling, in-frame beta chains only. Identical CDR3 proteins give one entry, which carries the most common genes and DNA. The V and J calls were determined by TCRdb, not by the authors. The sample table lists 350,000 to 450,000 distinct CDR3 sequences, more than 20% of them with a count of one. The ten largest clones add up to around 9.5% of the sample.

Sequenced input: PBMCs or a T cell subset sorted from them (not recorded which). Recombination connected TRBV4-2 to TRBJ1-5, with a weak D call of TRBD1 (5 bases match). The TCR sequence derives from an adult woman who had mild COVID-19 (a few samples of this study predate the infection). The sample titles of this study are shuffled in the database, so cell type and time point are left out; the donor was told from shared clones. The CDR3: CASSHNMGLPQPQHF. The DNA is as follows: TGTGCCAGCAGCCATAATATGGGGCTCCCCCAGCCCCAGCATTTT.